This TCR beta chain was sequenced in a study of cytotoxic CD8 clonotypes in ibrutinib-treated CLL. Study details: On average, each sample had roughly 230,000 productive templates and tens of thousands of productive rearrangements.

Roughly 1.9 micrograms of genomic DNA (from cryopreserved PBMCs) were used for TCR beta libraries. This clone came up once. Only in-frame clones appear in the TCRdb table, and some are missing; sequencing was by immunoSEQ multiplex PCR. There are 150,000 or so clones in the sample; 70% to 90% occur only once, and over 2% lies in the top ten. Trimming shortened V by 3 bases and J by 4 bases, and 9 bases separated the two germline ends. The germline CDR1 and CDR2 sequences are MNHNS and SASEGT. The CDR3 covers 13 residues. The chain carries TRBV6-1 and TRBJ1-1; unclear D gene. The receptor's source is a human donor with chronic lymphocytic leukemia. The sequencing here drew on PBMCs, taken after 24 months of ibrutinib treatment. DNA for the CDR3: TGTGCCAGCAGTGACAATATGTCCACTGAAGCTTTCTTT. Its translation is CASSDNMSTEAFF.